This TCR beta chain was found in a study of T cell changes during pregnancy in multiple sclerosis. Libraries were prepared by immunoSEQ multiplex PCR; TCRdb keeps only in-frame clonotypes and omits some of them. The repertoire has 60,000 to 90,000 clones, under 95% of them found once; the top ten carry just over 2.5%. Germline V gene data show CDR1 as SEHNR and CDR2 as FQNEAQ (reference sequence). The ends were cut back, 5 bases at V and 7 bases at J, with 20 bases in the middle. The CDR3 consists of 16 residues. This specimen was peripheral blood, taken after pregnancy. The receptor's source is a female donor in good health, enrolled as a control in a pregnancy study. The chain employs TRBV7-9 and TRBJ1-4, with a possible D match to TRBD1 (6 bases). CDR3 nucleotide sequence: TGTGCCAGCAGCCGGCGGGGGGGCAGGTCCCTTGAAAAACTGTTTTTT. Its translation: CASSRRGGRSLEKLFF. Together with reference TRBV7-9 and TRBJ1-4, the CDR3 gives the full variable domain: DTGVSQNPRHKITKRGQNVTFRCDPISEHNRLYWYRQTLGQGPEFLTYFQNEAQLEKSRLLSDRFSAERPKGSFSTLEIQRTEQGDSAMYLCASSRRGGRSLEKLFFGSGTQLSVL.